A single sample gave rise to the 27 T cell receptor beta chains below, sequenced in a study of human T cells and chemical hapten exposure. From whole blood left unfractionated, total RNA was extracted. Using its own MiXCR run on the 5' RACE reads, TCRdb lists one record per CDR3 protein. The sample records about 81,000 distinct CDR3 sequences, more than 7.5% being singletons. All receptors derive from a male donor in good health.

V and J are TRBV6-5 and TRBJ2-2; D may be TRBD2 (6 bases). Germline CDR1 MNHEY, CDR2 SVGAGI. V lost 6 bases, J lost 2 bases, and 10 bases lay in between. The CDR3 is made up of 14 amino acids. The CDR3 sequence: CASRPGENTGELFF. The DNA of the CDR3 is TGTGCCAGCAGACCGGGAGAAAACACCGGGGAGCTGTTTTTT.

This rearrangement joins TRBV9 to TRBJ1-2; TRBD1 agrees at 8 bases. J gave up 3 bases and V 3 bases, and 10 bases lay outside the gene matches. Looked up from germline, CDR1 is SGDLS and CDR2 is YYNGEE. This CDR3 comprises 16 residues. The DNA of the CDR3 is TGTGCCAGCAGCGGAACAGGGGGAGCCGCTTACTATGGCTACACCTTC. This codes for CASSGTGGAAYYGYTF.

This clonotype occurred a few times. The CDR3 is CASSLEGGANNEQFF. The CDR3 DNA follows: TGTGCCAGCAGTTTAGAGGGGGGGGCGAACAATGAGCAGTTCTTC. The V gene is TRBV12-3 or TRBV12-4, the J gene TRBJ2-1; weak D call: TRBD2 (7 bases). V was cut by 1 base and J by 5 bases, with 12 bases left in between. This CDR3 is built from 15 residues.

This chain's CDR3 is CSVPSEGHEQFF. In DNA form, the CDR3 reads TGCAGCGTGCCCTCCGAGGGCCATGAGCAGTTCTTC. The V call is TRBV29-1, the J call TRBJ2-1; weak D call: TRBD2 (5 bases). The CDR3 totals 12 residues. Germline loops: CDR1 SQVTM, CDR2 ANQGSEA. The V end was cut by 6 bases, the J end by 8 bases, with 14 bases between.

About this clonotype itself: The junction departs from the called germline gene at one end, perhaps through a read error. The chain combines TRBV5-5 with TRBJ1-1, with D perhaps TRBD1 (5 bases). Germline CDR1 is SGHKS and CDR2 is YYEKEE (reference sequence). This CDR3 has 14 amino acids. The CDR3 here is CASSLAGAGTEAYF. CDR3 nucleotides: TGTGCCAGCAGCTTGGCCGGGGCTGGGACTGAAGCTTACTTT. Supplemented by reference TRBV5-5 and TRBJ1-1, the full variable domain reads DAGVTQSPTHLIKTRGQQVTLRCSPISGHKSVSWYQQVLGQGPQFIFQYYEKEERGRGNFPDRFSARQFPNYSSELNVNALLLGDSALYLCASSLAGAGTEAYFGQGTRLTVV.

This clonotype was seen only a few times. This sequence joins TRBV12-3 or TRBV12-4 and TRBJ2-5; TRBD1 or TRBD2 may be the D gene (5 bases each). V was clipped by 4 bases and J by 5 bases, with 17 bases between them. The CDR3 spans 15 residues. The chain's CDR3 is CASSSQGSKRETQYF. In DNA form, the CDR3 reads TGTGCCAGCAGTTCGCAGGGCAGCAAGCGGGAGACCCAGTACTTC.

This clonotype was counted at least ten times. The chain recombines TRBV27 with TRBJ2-2; D uncertain. Germline assignment: CDR1 MNHEY and CDR2 SMNVEV (reference sequence). Trimming cost V 0 bases and J 4 bases, with 9 bases left between them. CDR3 length: 15 residues. The CDR3 here is CASSLSVDSTGELFF. The CDR3 nucleotides are TGTGCCAGCAGTTTATCTGTAGATAGCACCGGGGAGCTGTTTTTT.

The sample holds many counts of this clonotype. The rearrangement links TRBV6-6 to TRBJ1-5; 7 nucleotides line up with TRBD1. Germline V gene sequence: CDR1 MNHNY, CDR2 SVGAGI (reference sequence). Losses at the gene ends were 7 bases for V and 6 bases for J; bases not matched to a gene: 12. The CDR3 loop spans 15 amino acids. The CDR3 sequence: CASNLQGTGSQPQHF. In DNA form, the CDR3 reads TGTGCCAGCAACCTACAGGGGACGGGAAGTCAGCCCCAGCATTTT.

This clonotype was picked up many times. The chain is built from TRBV19 and TRBJ2-7; D perhaps matches TRBD2 (5 bases). This CDR3 has 12 amino acids. Germline loops: CDR1 LNHDA, CDR2 SQIVND (reference sequence). V lost 10 bases and J 1 base, leaving 11 bases between the germline ends. Here the CDR3 reads CATQGLSYEQYF. The CDR3 bases are TGTGCCACACAAGGACTGTCCTACGAGCAGTACTTC.

This clonotype has ten or more counts. This rearrangement joins TRBV20-1 to TRBJ2-3; TRBD1 might be the D (6 bases). The V and J ends lost 5 bases and 4 bases respectively, with 13 bases between them. CDR3 length: 13 residues. Germline V gene sequence: CDR1 DFQATT, CDR2 SNEGSKA (reference sequence). The CDR3 region is CSADQGWADTQYF. CDR3 sequence (DNA): TGCAGTGCTGATCAGGGGTGGGCAGATACGCAGTATTTT.

This clonotype was recorded at least ten times. The J gene is TRBJ2-1, the V gene TRBV7-2, with 7 bases that match TRBD2. With V trimmed by 4 bases and J by 2 bases, 5 bases remained unmatched. CDR1 is SGHTA and CDR2 is FQGNSA in the germline V gene. The CDR3 contains 15 residues. CDR3 protein: CASSWSGATYNEQFF. The CDR3, as DNA: TGTGCCAGCAGCTGGAGCGGGGCCACCTACAATGAGCAGTTCTTC.

This clonotype was detected a few times. The V call is TRBV12-3 or TRBV12-4, the J call TRBJ1-1; 7 bases agree with TRBD1. Losses at the gene ends were 7 bases for V and 4 bases for J; bases not matched to a gene: 6. CDR3 length: 13 residues. CDR3 residues: CASTNPGGTEAFF. The DNA of the CDR3 is TGTGCCAGCACAAATCCAGGGGGCACTGAAGCTTTCTTT.

This chain links TRBV10-3 with TRBJ2-5, with TRBD2 matching 8 bases. The length of the CDR3 is 16 residues. CDR1 and CDR2 from the germline V gene are ENHRY and SYGVKD. V lost 2 bases, J lost 0 bases, and 5 bases stayed unmatched. CDR3 DNA sequence: TGTGCCATCAGTGAGGGAGCGGGGGCGGACCAAGAGACCCAGTACTTC. It yields the protein CAISEGAGADQETQYF.

This clonotype showed up many times. V gene TRBV20-1 combines with J gene TRBJ1-6; 10 bases match TRBD1. Trimming removed 0 bases from V and 10 bases from J; junction bases left unmatched: 12. There are 17 residues in the CDR3. Germline lookup yields CDR1 DFQATT and CDR2 SNEGSKA (reference sequence). The CDR3 is CSARDSETGGFGSPLHF. CDR3 DNA: TGCAGTGCTAGAGATTCTGAGACAGGGGGCTTTGGGTCACCCCTCCACTTT.

The chain carries TRBV6-5 and TRBJ2-2; D remains ambiguous. CDR3 length: 12 residues. Germline loops: CDR1 MNHEY, CDR2 SVGAGI. Trimming removed 2 bases at V and 5 bases at J, with 3 bases between. The CDR3 sequence: CASSYRTGELFF. The DNA for the CDR3 is TGTGCCAGCAGTTACCGGACCGGGGAGCTGTTTTTT.

In its sample, this clonotype was seen a few times. The V call is TRBV9, the J call TRBJ2-2, with D tentatively TRBD1 (5 bases). Germline-derived CDR1 and CDR2 are SGDLS and YYNGEE. V dropped 0 bases and J dropped 4 bases, with 13 bases sitting between them. The CDR3 is 16 amino acids. The CDR3 region has the DNA TGTGCCAGCAGCGTAGGGGGCAGGGTTGGCACCGGGGAGCTGTTTTTT. This codes for CASSVGGRVGTGELFF.

This clonotype occurred a few times. The gene calls are TRBV7-9 and TRBJ2-3; 7 bases are shared with TRBD1. The CDR3 is made up of 16 amino acids. The V gene's germline CDR1 is SEHNR and CDR2 FQNEAQ (reference sequence). The J segment lost 1 base and the V segment lost 5 bases, leaving 9 bases of the junction unmatched. The CDR3 DNA follows: TGTGCCAGCAGCATACCAGGGGACAGCCGCACAGATACGCAGTATTTT. Protein sequence: CASSIPGDSRTDTQYF. Using reference TRBV7-9 and TRBJ2-3 for the parts outside the CDR3, the full variable domain is DTGVSQNPRHKITKRGQNVTFRCDPISEHNRLYWYRQTLGQGPEFLTYFQNEAQLEKSRLLSDRFSAERPKGSFSTLEIQRTEQGDSAMYLCASSIPGDSRTDTQYFGPGTRLTVL.

V is TRBV7-2 and J is TRBJ1-2; D gene ambiguous. The CDR3 length is 18 residues. The germline V and J ends were trimmed by 2 bases and 4 bases, with 23 bases remaining between them. Germline-derived CDR1 and CDR2 are SGHTA and FQGNSA. The CDR3 region is CASSLYPRGSRIVYGYTF. The CDR3 DNA reads TGTGCCAGCAGCTTATATCCGCGAGGCAGTCGGATAGTCTATGGCTACACCTTC.

This clonotype showed up just a few times. CDR3 region: CASSLELSYEQYF. The CDR3 DNA reads TGTGCCAGCAGCTTAGAGTTATCCTACGAGCAGTACTTC. The V gene is TRBV7-2, the J gene TRBJ2-7, with unresolved D. Germline assignment: CDR1 SGHTA and CDR2 FQGNSA. Between the trimmed V and J ends, which lost 1 base and 1 base, there was a span of 5 bases. CDR3 length: 13 amino acids.

This clonotype was counted ten times or more. The chain is built from TRBV9 and TRBJ2-3; 7 bases line up with TRBD1. J was trimmed by 0 bases and V by 7 bases; bases with no gene match: 2. The CDR3 is 13 amino acids. CDR1 and CDR2 (germline): SGDLS, YYNGEE. The CDR3 bases are TGTGCCAGCGAGGGGGCGAGCACAGATACGCAGTATTTT. Protein product: CASEGASTDTQYF.

There are many counts of this clonotype. The J gene is TRBJ2-7, the V gene TRBV7-9; TRBD2 matches at 14 bases. Germline loops: CDR1 SEHNR, CDR2 FQNEAQ (reference sequence). J lost 4 bases, V lost 4 bases, and 6 bases had no gene match. This CDR3 spans 16 amino acids. This chain's CDR3 is CASSSGTSGSEYEQYF. The CDR3 DNA follows: TGTGCCAGCAGCTCCGGGACTAGCGGGAGTGAGTACGAGCAGTACTTC.

There are a few counts of this clonotype. The gene calls are TRBV7-8 and TRBJ2-3; 7 nucleotides align to TRBD2. Per the germline V gene, CDR1 is SGHVS and CDR2 is FQNEAQ. CDR3 length equals 16 residues. Unmatched junction bases numbered 7, after V lost 4 bases and J lost 0 bases. CDR3 protein: CASSSKRDSSTDTQYF. For the CDR3, the DNA is TGTGCCAGCAGCTCAAAGCGGGATTCTAGCACAGATACGCAGTATTTT. Full variable domain (outside the CDR3, taken from reference TRBV7-8 and TRBJ2-3): GAGVSQSPRYKVAKRGQDVALRCDPISGHVSLFWYQQALGQGPEFLTYFQNEAQLDKSGLPSDRFFAERPEGSVSTLKIQRTQQEDSAVYLCASSSKRDSSTDTQYFGPGTRLTVL.

The V and J genes are TRBV7-9 and TRBJ2-1; TRBD2 is a possible D gene (5 bases). V shed 5 bases and J shed 4 bases, with 15 bases lying between them. The CDR3 is 15 amino acids. The germline V gene has CDR1 SEHNR and CDR2 FQNEAQ (reference sequence). In DNA form, the CDR3 reads TGTGCCAGCAGCAACCGAGGGCCCCCGTACAATGAGCAGTTCTTC. This translates into CASSNRGPPYNEQFF.

This chain links TRBV27 with TRBJ1-5, with a weak D call TRBD1 (5 bases). The CDR3 covers 15 residues. V was clipped by 4 bases and J by 2 bases, with 12 bases between them. Germline V gene lookup returns CDR1 MNHEY and CDR2 SMNVEV (reference sequence). CDR3 amino acids: CASSSLQTGNQPQHF. DNA for the CDR3: TGTGCCAGCAGTTCCCTCCAGACAGGCAATCAGCCCCAGCATTTT.

This chain joins TRBV20-1 and TRBJ1-1, with a weak D call TRBD1 (5 bases). Trimming pared 0 bases from V and 5 bases from J, leaving 13 bases between. This CDR3 has 14 residues. Germline assignment: CDR1 DFQATT and CDR2 SNEGSKA (reference sequence). CDR3 protein: CSARDGGRGTEAFF. DNA of the CDR3: TGCAGTGCTAGAGATGGGGGGAGAGGGACTGAAGCTTTCTTT.

In DNA form, the CDR3 reads TGTGCCAGCAGTTACTCAAGGGGTCCTGGGGCTTTCTTT. It translates to CASSYSRGPGAFF. The chain employs TRBV6-5 and TRBJ1-1, with D possibly matching TRBD1 (5 bases). The CDR3 covers 13 residues. CDR1 MNHEY and CDR2 SVGAGI come from the germline V gene. Trimming cost V 0 bases and J 11 bases, with 13 bases left between them.

V usage is TRBV29-1 and J usage is TRBJ2-3; D may be TRBD1 or TRBD2 (5 bases each). The CDR3 extends over 12 amino acids. V was cut by 6 bases and J by 0 bases, with 7 bases left in between. Germline V gene lookup returns CDR1 SQVTM and CDR2 ANQGSEA. The CDR3 reads CSVRDSTDTQYF. CDR3 nucleotide sequence: TGCAGCGTCCGGGACAGCACAGATACGCAGTATTTT.